These 10 T cell receptor beta chains were all obtained from the same sample, sequenced in a study of T cell repertoires in cytomegalovirus infection. One entry per CDR3 protein results from TCRdb running MiXCR on the reads. The table includes fewer than 1,000,000 distinct CDR3 sequences, around 32% detected once. No antigen has been identified for these receptors. The material was cultured CD8+ T cells from PBMCs, obtained from culture after CMV antigen stimulation. Source of these receptors: a human donor in good health (CMV status not recorded). Some clones in this sample may be carry-over from other donors' samples.

The rearrangement joins TRBV19 to TRBJ1-2; D is possibly TRBD1 (5 bases). Germline V CDR1 and CDR2: LNHDA, SQIVND (reference sequence). The CDR3 extends over 13 amino acids. V was cut by 6 bases and J by 4 bases, with 12 bases left in between. CDR3 bases: TGTGCCAGTAGATGGGGGGGAGGCTATGGCTACACCTTC. This gives the protein CASRWGGGYGYTF.

This clonotype was recorded at least ten times. This rearrangement joins TRBV14 to TRBJ2-1, with a possible D match to TRBD1 (7 bases). The germline gives CDR1 SGHDN, CDR2 FVKESK. This CDR3 has 16 amino acids. The V and J ends lost 0 bases and 4 bases respectively, with 13 bases between them. The CDR3 region is CASSQDPQGGYNEQFF. The CDR3 region has the DNA TGTGCCAGCAGCCAAGATCCCCAGGGGGGATACAATGAGCAGTTCTTC.

This clonotype was found many times. The chain joins TRBV27 to TRBJ2-1; D possibly uses TRBD1 or TRBD2 (5 bases each). The CDR3 loop spans 16 amino acids. Trimming cost V 2 bases and J 6 bases, with 17 bases left between them. CDR1 is MNHEY, CDR2 SMNVEV, per germline (reference sequence). CDR3 loop: CASSLMVGDLGNEQFF. The DNA for the CDR3 is TGTGCCAGCAGTTTAATGGTGGGGGACCTTGGCAATGAGCAGTTCTTC.

The J gene is TRBJ1-6, the V gene TRBV6-6; TRBD1 might be the D (5 bases). The CDR3 has 20 residues. The V end was cut by 8 bases, the J end by 4 bases, with 30 bases between. The germline CDR1 and CDR2 sequences are MNHNY and SVGAGI (reference sequence). CDR3 sequence reads: CASLGGETTNSLGYNSPLHF. CDR3 DNA sequence: TGTGCCAGCCTTGGGGGTGAAACTACAAATTCATTGGGGTATAATTCACCCCTCCACTTT.

With regard to this clonotype: A much bigger clone sits one base away, suggesting this may be a read error. The rearrangement joins TRBV7-9 to TRBJ1-5; TRBD1 might be the D (5 bases). Germline V gives CDR1 SEHNR, CDR2 FQNEAQ (reference sequence). V was cut by 1 base and J by 0 bases, with 7 bases left in between. The CDR3 has 15 residues. The CDR3 bases are TGTGCCAGCAGCTTAGAAGGGACTAGCAATCAGCCCCAGCATTTT. As protein: CASSLEGTSNQPQHF.

In its sample, this clonotype was seen a few times. The rearrangement uses TRBV6-5 and TRBJ1-1; weak D call: TRBD1 (5 bases). CDR1 MNHEY and CDR2 SVGAGI come from the germline V gene. V was clipped by 0 bases and J by 0 bases, with 14 bases between them. The CDR3 consists of 17 residues. The CDR3 DNA reads as TGTGCCAGCAGTTACTCGATCGGGGGTAGGGTGAACACTGAAGCTTTCTTT. This codes for CASSYSIGGRVNTEAFF.

This clonotype was seen more than once but under ten times. The rearrangement links TRBV6-1 to TRBJ1-2; D unresolved. Germline loops: CDR1 MNHNS, CDR2 SASEGT. V was cut by 6 bases and J by 3 bases, with 17 bases left in between. This CDR3 spans 15 amino acids. This CDR3 reads CASSSPVDGDYGYTF. CDR3 in DNA: TGTGCCAGCAGCTCTCCCGTGGACGGAGACTATGGCTACACCTTC.

This chain joins TRBV2 and TRBJ2-3; 13 bases are shared with TRBD2. CDR3 size: 18 residues. The junction had 8 bases not matched to a gene; V was cut back by 4 bases and J by 1 base. Germline CDR1 is SNHLY and CDR2 is FYNNEI. This CDR3 reads CASSGKLAGGRGTDTQYF. The CDR3 DNA sequence: TGTGCCAGCAGTGGTAAACTAGCGGGGGGGCGGGGCACAGATACGCAGTATTTT.

This clonotype was seen ten or more times. The chain employs TRBV7-2 and TRBJ2-3, with 8 bases identical to TRBD2. The CDR3 spans 17 residues. Looked up from germline, CDR1 is SGHTA and CDR2 is FQGNSA. The J segment lost 2 bases and the V segment lost 2 bases, leaving 9 bases of the junction unmatched. CDR3: CASSLLHGGASTDTQYF. In DNA form, the CDR3 reads TGTGCCAGCAGCTTACTTCACGGGGGGGCCTCCACAGATACGCAGTATTTT.

The chain has TRBV6-2 or TRBV6-3 and TRBJ2-5; D is ambiguous. V was pared by 0 bases and J by 5 bases, with 10 bases between. This CDR3 spans 14 amino acids. Per the germline V gene, CDR1 is MNHEY and CDR2 is SVGEGT. CDR3 region: CASSYSVAPETQYF. In DNA, the CDR3 is TGTGCCAGCAGTTACTCGGTAGCTCCGGAGACCCAGTACTTC.